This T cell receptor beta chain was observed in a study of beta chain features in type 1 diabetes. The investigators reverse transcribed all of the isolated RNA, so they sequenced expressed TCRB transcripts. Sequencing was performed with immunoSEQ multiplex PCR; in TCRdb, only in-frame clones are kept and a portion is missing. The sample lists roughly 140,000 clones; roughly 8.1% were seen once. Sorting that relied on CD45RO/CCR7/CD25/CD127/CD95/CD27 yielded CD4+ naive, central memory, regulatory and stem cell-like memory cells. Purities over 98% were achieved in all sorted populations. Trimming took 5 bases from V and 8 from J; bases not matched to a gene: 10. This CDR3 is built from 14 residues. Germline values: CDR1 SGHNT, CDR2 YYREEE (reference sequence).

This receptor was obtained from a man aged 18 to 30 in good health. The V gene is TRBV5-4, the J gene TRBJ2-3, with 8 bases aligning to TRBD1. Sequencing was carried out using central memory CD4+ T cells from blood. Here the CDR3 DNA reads TGTGCCAGCAGATTATCAGGGGGCCCAGGTACGCAGTATTTT. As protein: CASRLSGGPGTQYF. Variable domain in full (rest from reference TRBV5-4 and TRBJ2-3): ETGVTQSPTHLIKTRGQQVTLRCSSQSGHNTVSWYQQALGQGPQFIFQYYREEENGRGNFPPRFSGLQFPNYSSELNVNALELDDSALYLCASRLSGGPGTQYFGPGTRLTVL.